These 8 T cell receptor beta chains were all obtained from the same sample, sequenced in a study of T-cell memory formation after mild COVID-19. Each CDR3 protein gets one entry after TCRdb re-called the 5' RACE reads with MiXCR. Of 120,000 to 150,000 distinct CDR3 sequences detected, 15% to 20% appear once; the ten largest clones hold approximately 2.4%. Sequenced sample: PBMCs or a T cell subset sorted from them (not recorded which). The origin of the receptors is an adult woman who had mild COVID-19 (a few samples of this study predate the infection). Cell type and time point are not known.

This clonotype has just one count. This chain connects TRBV5-1 to TRBJ2-7, with a weak D call TRBD2 (5 bases). Trimming removed 4 bases from V and 2 bases from J, with 16 bases in between. This CDR3 comprises 15 residues. Germline values: CDR1 SGHRS, CDR2 YFSETQ. CDR3 amino acids: CASSLAVAATYEQYF. DNA for the CDR3: TGCGCCAGCAGCCTAGCCGTGGCGGCCACCTACGAGCAGTACTTC. Full variable domain (remainder filled in from reference TRBV5-1 and TRBJ2-7): KAGVTQTPRYLIKTRGQQVTLSCSPISGHRSVSWYQQTPGQGLQFLFEYFSETQRNKGNFPGRFSGRQFSNSRSEMNVSTLELGDSALYLCASSLAVAATYEQYFGPGTRLTVT.

Ten or more counts support this clonotype. The rearrangement uses TRBV18 and TRBJ1-2, with 9 bases matching TRBD1. Germline CDR1 and CDR2: KGHSH and LQKENI. The CDR3 extends over 16 amino acids. Trimming cost V 0 bases and J 6 bases; bases outside gene matches: 8. The CDR3 protein is CASSPPVGTGIDGYTF. The CDR3 nucleotides are TGTGCCAGCTCACCACCGGTGGGGACAGGGATCGATGGCTACACCTTC.

This clonotype was recorded a few times. The genes are TRBV5-5 and TRBJ2-5, with TRBD1 matching 7 bases. V shed 2 bases and J 1 base; nucleotides not matched to a gene: 8. Germline CDR1 is SGHKS and CDR2 is YYEKEE (reference sequence). CDR3 length: 16 amino acids. CDR3 nucleotide sequence: TGTGCCAGCAGCTTCAACCCGGGACAGATCCAAGAGACCCAGTACTTC. Protein sequence: CASSFNPGQIQETQYF.

This clonotype was recorded a few times. The rearrangement uses TRBV14 and TRBJ1-4, with D possibly TRBD1 on 6 matching bases. CDR3 length: 14 amino acids. Deletions cut 4 bases from V and 8 bases from J, with 14 bases between. CDR1 SGHDN and CDR2 FVKESK come from the germline V gene. In nucleotides, the CDR3 is TGTGCCAGCAGCCGGGGGGCCCAGGAGGAAAAACTGTTTTTT. This codes for CASSRGAQEEKLFF.

CDR3 nucleotides: TGTGCCAGCAGCCCTAAAACTGGAAACACCATATATTTT. It yields the protein CASSPKTGNTIYF. The genes are TRBV7-9 and TRBJ1-3; D is uncertain. V shed 5 bases and J shed 2 bases, with 7 bases lying between them. The germline V gene encodes CDR1 SEHNR and CDR2 FQNEAQ (reference sequence). The CDR3 consists of 13 residues.

The J gene is TRBJ1-2, the V gene TRBV12-3 or TRBV12-4, with TRBD1 as a possible D gene (5 bases). The CDR3 is made up of 12 amino acids. Trimming removed 9 bases from V and 5 bases from J, with 13 bases in between. This CDR3 reads CASATDQYGYTF. The CDR3 bases are TGTGCCAGTGCGACAGACCAATATGGCTACACCTTC.

The chain couples TRBV24-1 to TRBJ2-5; TRBD1 or TRBD2 may be the D gene (6 bases each). Looked up from germline, CDR1 is KGHDR and CDR2 is SFDVKD. This CDR3 comprises 16 residues. Trimming took 1 base from V and 9 from J, leaving 20 bases between them. The CDR3 bases are TGTGCCACCAGTGATTTCCGGGACAAGGCCGGGGAGGCCCAGTACTTC. This sequence encodes CATSDFRDKAGEAQYF.

V gene TRBV6-4 combines with J gene TRBJ2-7; D is unclear. The CDR3 runs to 14 residues. V was trimmed by 4 bases and J by 7 bases, leaving 17 bases between them. From germline, CDR1 is MRHNA and CDR2 SNTAGT. The CDR3 reads CASSVDIFSAEQYF. CDR3 coding DNA: TGTGCCAGCAGTGTGGATATATTTTCGGCTGAGCAGTACTTC.